The TCR beta chain described here comes from a study of blood T cell repertoires in COVID-19. Study as a whole: Samples came from the United States, Italy and Spain, spanning acute and convalescent COVID-19. In each case, the material was cDNA or gDNA derived from T cells, B-cell-depleted T cells, or PBMCs.

Per the authors' pipeline: Amplification of reference gene primers provided the estimated nucleated cell counts. Using immunoSEQ multiplex PCR, the repertoire was profiled, and TCRdb retains in-frame clones only, with some absent. That table is the source of V, J and clone size, and D and trimming were worked out from the DNA. The sample yields roughly 140,000 clones, about nine tenths seen once. V was pared by 10 bases and J by 1 base, with 8 bases of the junction left unmatched. The CDR3 contains 14 residues. In germline, CDR1 is MNHEY, CDR2 SVGAGI. Sequencing used peripheral blood. This chain uses TRBV6-5 with TRBJ1-2, with 8 bases matching TRBD1. The receptor comes from a woman aged 80 or over with acute or convalescent COVID-19. This chain's CDR3 is CATENRGINYGYTF. In nucleotides, the CDR3 is TGTGCCACCGAGAACAGGGGGATTAACTATGGCTACACCTTC.